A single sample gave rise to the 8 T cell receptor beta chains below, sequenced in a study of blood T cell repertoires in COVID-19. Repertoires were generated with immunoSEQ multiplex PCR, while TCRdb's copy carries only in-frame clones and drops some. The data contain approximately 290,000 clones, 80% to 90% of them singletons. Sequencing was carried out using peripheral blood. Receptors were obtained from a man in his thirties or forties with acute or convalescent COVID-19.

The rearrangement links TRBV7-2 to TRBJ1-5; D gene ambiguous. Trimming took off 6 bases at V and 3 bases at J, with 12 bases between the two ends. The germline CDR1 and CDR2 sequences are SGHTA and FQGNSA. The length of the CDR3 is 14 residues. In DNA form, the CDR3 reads TGTGCCAGCAGATTCCCAGGCTACAATCAGCCCCAGCATTTT. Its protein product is CASRFPGYNQPQHF.

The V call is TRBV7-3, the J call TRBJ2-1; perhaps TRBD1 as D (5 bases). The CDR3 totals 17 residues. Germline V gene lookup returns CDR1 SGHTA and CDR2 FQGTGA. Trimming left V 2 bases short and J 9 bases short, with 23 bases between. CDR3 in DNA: TGTGCCAGCAGCTTATACTCTAATCTGGGGCCGGGCGGTGAGCAGTTCTTC. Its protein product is CASSLYSNLGPGGEQFF.

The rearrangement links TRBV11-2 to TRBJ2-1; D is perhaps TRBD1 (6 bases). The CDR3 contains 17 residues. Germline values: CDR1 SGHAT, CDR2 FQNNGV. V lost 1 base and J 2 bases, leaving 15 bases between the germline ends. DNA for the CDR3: TGTGCCAGCAGCTTAGCAATCGGACAGTCCACCTACAATGAGCAGTTCTTC. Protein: CASSLAIGQSTYNEQFF.

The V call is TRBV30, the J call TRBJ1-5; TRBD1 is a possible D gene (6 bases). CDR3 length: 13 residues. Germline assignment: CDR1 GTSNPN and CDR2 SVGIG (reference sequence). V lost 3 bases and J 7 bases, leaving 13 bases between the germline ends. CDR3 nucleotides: TGTGCCTGGAGCCAGGGGATAAGACAGCCCCAGCATTTT. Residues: CAWSQGIRQPQHF.

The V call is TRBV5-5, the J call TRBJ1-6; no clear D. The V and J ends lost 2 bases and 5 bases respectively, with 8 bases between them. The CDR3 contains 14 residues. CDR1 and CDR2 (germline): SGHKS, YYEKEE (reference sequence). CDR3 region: CASSLGSNNSPLHF. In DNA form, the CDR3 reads TGTGCCAGCAGCTTAGGGAGTAATAATTCACCCCTCCACTTT.

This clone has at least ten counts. The CDR3 spells CASSSHRDDTEAFF. The CDR3 DNA reads TGTGCCAGCAGTTCACACAGGGATGACACTGAAGCTTTCTTT. The genes are TRBV27 and TRBJ1-1; a possible D gene is TRBD1 (6 bases). The CDR3 sequence is 14 residues long. Germline CDR1 is MNHEY and CDR2 is SMNVEV (reference sequence). Trimming took off 4 bases at V and 3 bases at J, with 12 bases between the two ends.

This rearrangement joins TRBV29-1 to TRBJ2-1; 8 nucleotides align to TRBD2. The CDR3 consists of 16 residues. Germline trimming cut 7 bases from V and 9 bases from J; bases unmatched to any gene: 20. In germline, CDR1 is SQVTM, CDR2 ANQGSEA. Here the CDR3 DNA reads TGCAGCGCCACGATCCCGGGACTAGACAGCTTGGGTGAGCAGTTCTTC. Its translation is CSATIPGLDSLGEQFF.

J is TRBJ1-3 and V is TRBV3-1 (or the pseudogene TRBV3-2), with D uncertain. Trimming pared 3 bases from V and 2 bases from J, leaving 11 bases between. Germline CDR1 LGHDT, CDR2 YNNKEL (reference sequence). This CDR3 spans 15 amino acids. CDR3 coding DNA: TGTGCCAGCAGCCAGGGGAGAAGCCCTGGAAACACCATATATTTT. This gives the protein CASSQGRSPGNTIYF.